This paragraph covers one T cell receptor (beta chain) sequence. The antigen remains unidentified. Other DNA sequences in the sample encode the same CDR3. TCRdb's copy holds only in-frame clones and misses some; the assay was immunoSEQ multiplex PCR. The data show roughly 2,300,000 clones, around 93% seen once. The germline CDR1 and CDR2 sequences are LNHDA and SQIVND (reference sequence). The CDR3 totals 15 residues. Trimming took 3 bases from V and 2 from J; bases not matched to a gene: 7. The data originate from a study of shared clonotypes between healthy human individuals. On the study more broadly: The study used three CD4 naive, three CD4 memory, two CD8 naive and one CD8 memory plate per donor. Study-level points and caveats: Estimated richness was generally greater in naive than memory subsets. Against clonotypes common to all four donors, non-shared ones had lower generation probabilities. The represented genetic and exposure-history diversity was limited by the small number of donors.

Input material: naive CD4+ T cells from PBMCs. Specified subset: CD45RA+ positively selected. The chain carries TRBV19 and TRBJ2-7; TRBD2 matches at 7 bases. This TCR derives from a young man in good health. Some clones in this sample may be carry-over from other donors' samples. CDR3 DNA sequence: TGTGCCAGTAGTATCGGGGGAGGGTGGGCCTACGAGCAGTACTTC. The encoded protein is CASSIGGGWAYEQYF.